Sequencing of this TCR beta chain was carried out in a study of OX40 agonist ivuxolimab in advanced cancers. About the research overall: Head and neck, renal cell, melanoma or hepatocellular carcinoma were the cancers that dose-escalation patients had. A mean age of around 63 years, range roughly 20 to 79, was recorded, and roughly 80% were male. Study results and limitations: Researchers did not determine the expanded peripheral T cells' antigen specificity.

Concerning this clone: The antigen remains undetermined.

Profiling relied on immunoSEQ multiplex PCR, and the TCRdb table lists in-frame clones only, not all of them. The sample carries about 58,000 clones, more than 75% recorded once. The CDR3 is 14 residues long. V was clipped by 7 bases and J by 4 bases; unmatched bases: 7. Germline lookup yields CDR1 MNHEY and CDR2 SVGAGI. The gene calls are TRBV6-5 and TRBJ2-3; the match to TRBD2 covers 8 bases. This receptor was obtained from an adult with an advanced solid tumor such as melanoma, head and neck, liver or kidney cancer. The sample was CD4+ or CD8+ T cells sorted from blood, taken in a trial of the OX40 agonist ivuxolimab. The DNA for the CDR3 is TGTGCCAGCATACGGGGGCGGGGGGCAGATACGCAGTATTTT. Translation: CASIRGRGADTQYF.